Below, 4 T cell receptor beta chains from the same sample are listed, as sequenced in a study of vaccination and CD4 T cells after COVID-19. Treatment given: roughly 10-day PBMC culture with coronavirus spike peptide pools or control peptides (ViraFEST assay). Sequence data for DNA of cultured CD4+ T cells were generated by the Oncomine TCR Beta short-read assay. One entry per CDR3 protein results from TCRdb running MiXCR on the PCR reads. Among around 21,000 distinct CDR3 sequences, about 56% were seen once, and the ten largest hold over 7%. No antigen has been identified for these receptors. The specimen sequenced was CD4+ T cells from blood, cultured in vitro. The receptors here all came from a human donor who had recovered from COVID-19.

The V gene is TRBV5-6, the J gene TRBJ1-6; 9 bases agree with TRBD1. The CDR3 length is 17 residues. Per the germline V gene, CDR1 is SGHDT and CDR2 is YYEEEE. V lost 4 bases, J lost 5 bases, and 10 bases stayed unmatched. Here the CDR3 DNA reads TGTGCCAGCAGCCCGGGCCCGACAGGGGGTAATAATTCACCCCTCCACTTT. This sequence encodes CASSPGPTGGNNSPLHF.

The chain links TRBV20-1 to TRBJ1-5; tentatively, D is TRBD1 (6 bases). Germline loops: CDR1 DFQATT, CDR2 SNEGSKA (reference sequence). With 5 bases removed from V and 1 base from J, the gap between germline ends came to 9 bases. This CDR3 region has 13 residues. The CDR3 spells CSARTESNQPQHF. CDR3 nucleotide sequence: TGCAGTGCTCGGACAGAGAGCAATCAGCCCCAGCATTTT.

The chain employs TRBV7-2 and TRBJ2-5; a possible D gene is TRBD1 (6 bases). The CDR3 runs 14 residues. Germline lookup yields CDR1 SGHTA and CDR2 FQGNSA. Trimming left V 1 base short and J 4 bases short, with 10 bases between. CDR3 nucleotide sequence: TGTGCCAGCAGCTTAGTGGGCAGGGGAGAGACCCAGTACTTC. Translating it yields CASSLVGRGETQYF.

The J gene is TRBJ2-1, the V gene TRBV11-3; TRBD2 aligns across 13 bases. The CDR3 sequence is 18 residues long. From germline, CDR1 is SGHNT and CDR2 YENEEA. The V segment lost 5 bases and the J segment 0 bases; nucleotides outside the gene matches: 7. CDR3 residues: CASSAGLAGTGSYNEQFF. CDR3 sequence (DNA): TGTGCCAGCAGCGCGGGACTAGCGGGAACGGGCTCCTACAATGAGCAGTTCTTC.